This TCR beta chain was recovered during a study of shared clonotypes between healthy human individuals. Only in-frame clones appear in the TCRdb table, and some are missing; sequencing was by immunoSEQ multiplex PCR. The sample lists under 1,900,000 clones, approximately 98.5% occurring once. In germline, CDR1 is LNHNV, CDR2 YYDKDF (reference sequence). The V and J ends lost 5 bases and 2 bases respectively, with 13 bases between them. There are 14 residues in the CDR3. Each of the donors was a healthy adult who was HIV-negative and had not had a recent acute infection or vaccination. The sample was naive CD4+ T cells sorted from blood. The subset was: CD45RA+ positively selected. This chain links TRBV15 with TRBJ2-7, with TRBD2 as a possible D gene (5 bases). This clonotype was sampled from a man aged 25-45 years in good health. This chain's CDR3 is CATSGTWRPYEQYF. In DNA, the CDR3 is TGTGCCACCAGCGGAACCTGGAGGCCCTACGAGCAGTACTTC.